This T cell receptor (beta chain) was sequenced during a study of T-cell memory formation after mild COVID-19. Study outcomes and limitations: Contracting CD4+ clones were located mainly in CM and EM, and CD8+ clones in EMRA. Some clones that responded turned up in pre-infection memory, which suggests that cross-reactive memory joined in. From day 15 to 85, contracting clones were balanced between CD4 and CD8, whereas later expanders leaned toward CD4+.

Comment on this clonotype: The antigen remains undetermined.

Between the trimmed V and J ends, which lost 1 base and 2 bases, there was a span of 9 bases. This CDR3 is 15 amino acids long. Per germline, CDR1 SGHVS and CDR2 FQNEAQ. Constant-segment primers were used for 5'RACE, and the resulting TCR alpha and TCR beta cDNA libraries carried sample barcodes and UMIs. TCRdb redid the calling of the 5' RACE reads with MiXCR, one entry per CDR3 protein. The table records around 420,000 distinct CDR3 sequences, more than 20% of them present only once. What was sequenced was PBMCs or a T cell subset sorted from them (not recorded which). The sequence was obtained from an adult woman who had mild COVID-19 (a few samples of this study predate the infection). Cell type and time point are not known. V gene TRBV7-8 combines with J gene TRBJ1-5, with a weak D call TRBD1 (5 bases). The CDR3 DNA sequence: TGTGCCAGCAGCTTAGAAGGGGCGGGCAATCAGCCCCAGCATTTT. This codes for CASSLEGAGNQPQHF.